This passage covers 10 T cell receptor beta chains from one sample sequenced in a study of T-cell memory formation after mild COVID-19. A single record per CDR3 protein comes from TCRdb applying MiXCR to the 5' RACE reads. The sample shows hundreds of thousands of distinct CDR3 sequences, roughly 20% of them seen only once. Sequenced sample: PBMCs or a T cell subset sorted from them (not recorded which). The source of these receptors is an adult woman who had mild COVID-19 (a few samples of this study predate the infection). Cell type and time point are not known.

This chain uses TRBV2 with TRBJ1-5; 8 bases match TRBD1. After removal of 5 bases from V and 1 base from J, the junction contained 4 bases not matched to a gene. The CDR3 loop spans 15 amino acids. The germline gives CDR1 SNHLY, CDR2 FYNNEI. CDR3 amino acids: CASSTGGLSNQPQHF. In DNA form, the CDR3 reads TGTGCCAGCAGTACAGGGGGGCTGAGCAATCAGCCCCAGCATTTT.

The gene calls are TRBV29-1 and TRBJ1-1; a weak D match, TRBD1 (5 bases). This CDR3 contains 14 residues. The V end lost 4 bases, the J end lost 4 bases, and 16 bases lay between the germline ends. Germline V CDR1 and CDR2: SQVTM, ANQGSEA. The CDR3 spells CSVATGSRITEAFF. The DNA for the CDR3 is TGCAGCGTTGCTACAGGTTCACGGATCACTGAAGCTTTCTTT.

This clonotype has just a few counts. The chain links TRBV18 to TRBJ2-5; D ambiguous. This CDR3 contains 14 residues. Germline CDR1 reads KGHSH; CDR2 reads LQKENI. Between the trimmed V and J ends, which lost 0 bases and 5 bases, there was a span of 10 bases. CDR3 residues: CASSPPVMDETQYF. The CDR3 coding sequence is TGTGCCAGCTCACCACCGGTGATGGACGAGACCCAGTACTTC.

This clonotype occurred a few times. The V call is TRBV7-2, the J call TRBJ2-5; 13 bases match TRBD2. With V trimmed by 4 bases and J by 7 bases, 9 bases remained unmatched. This CDR3 has 16 amino acids. Looked up from germline, CDR1 is SGHTA and CDR2 is FQGNSA. Here the CDR3 reads CASSSGLAGVLGTQYF. The CDR3 DNA reads as TGTGCCAGCAGCTCCGGACTAGCGGGAGTTTTGGGGACCCAGTACTTC.

This clonotype was observed a handful of times. The rearrangement links TRBV4-1 to TRBJ1-6; TRBD1 agrees at 9 bases. The CDR3 length is 16 residues. CDR1 MGHRA and CDR2 YSYEKL come from the germline V gene. Losses at the gene ends were 4 bases for V and 8 bases for J; bases not matched to a gene: 9. Here the CDR3 reads CASSLLGTGTDSPLHF. CDR3 bases: TGCGCCAGCAGCCTCTTAGGGACAGGGACGGATTCACCCCTCCACTTT.

A few counts support this clonotype. J is TRBJ2-2 and V is TRBV6-2 or TRBV6-3; 11 bases agree with TRBD2. There are 16 residues in the CDR3. Losses at the gene ends were 8 bases for V and 4 bases for J; bases not matched to a gene: 9. Germline V CDR1 and CDR2: MNHEY, SVGEGT. CDR3 DNA: TGTGCCAGCTGGGCTAGCGGGAGGCGGACCACCGGGGAGCTGTTTTTT. Protein product: CASWASGRRTTGELFF.

V gene TRBV7-9 combines with J gene TRBJ2-7; 12 bases agree with TRBD1. The CDR3 length is 15 residues. V shed 5 bases, J shed 0 bases, and the junction held 2 bases outside the gene matches. Germline CDR1 reads SEHNR; CDR2 reads FQNEAQ (reference sequence). Here the CDR3 reads CASSGGQGASYEQYF. The CDR3 DNA follows: TGTGCCAGCAGCGGGGGACAGGGGGCCTCCTACGAGCAGTACTTC.

The gene calls are TRBV3-1 and TRBJ2-7, with D perhaps given as TRBD1 or TRBD2 (5 bases each). The CDR3 is 17 residues long. The germline V gene has CDR1 LGHDT and CDR2 YNNKEL (reference sequence). V was cut by 0 bases and J by 1 base, with 16 bases left in between. This chain's CDR3 is CASSQDIGGWGSYEQYF. DNA for the CDR3: TGTGCCAGCAGCCAAGATATTGGGGGTTGGGGATCCTACGAGCAGTACTTC.

This chain connects TRBV27 to TRBJ2-7; 8 bases are a match to TRBD1. J lost 3 bases, V lost 4 bases, and 8 bases had no gene match. Looked up from germline, CDR1 is MNHEY and CDR2 is SMNVEV (reference sequence). CDR3 length: 15 amino acids. This CDR3 reads CASSSSWTGNYEQYF. Here the CDR3 DNA reads TGTGCCAGCAGTTCCTCCTGGACAGGGAACTACGAGCAGTACTTC.

This clonotype has ten or more counts. The chain has TRBV5-1 and TRBJ1-1, with 7 bases fitting TRBD1. J lost 1 base, V lost 2 bases, and 8 bases had no gene match. CDR3 length: 16 amino acids. Germline CDR1 reads SGHRS; CDR2 reads YFSETQ. CDR3 loop: CASSLGDSSRNTEAFF. In DNA, the CDR3 is TGCGCCAGCAGCTTAGGGGACAGTTCAAGGAACACTGAAGCTTTCTTT.